Each of the 25 T cell receptor beta chains below was sequenced from the same sample in a study of T cells in Graves' hyperthyroidism and ophthalmopathy. Amplification of TCR beta CDR3 regions used RNA as the template. First-round RT-PCR targeting the TCR CDR3 was performed with the HTBI primer set. One entry per CDR3 protein results from TCRdb running MiXCR on the multiplex PCR reads. The sample includes roughly 570,000 distinct CDR3 sequences, roughly 46% seen only once; the top ten take more than 7.5%. The material sequenced was peripheral blood or thyroid tissue (not recorded which). The receptors here all came from a woman between 18 and 29 years old with Graves' hyperthyroidism.

This CDR3 is CASSANSGIQETQYF. CDR3 bases: TGTGCCAGCAGCGCAAATAGCGGGATCCAAGAGACCCAGTACTTC. The rearrangement uses TRBV9 and TRBJ2-5, with 8 nucleotides matching TRBD2. V lost 3 bases, J lost 1 base, and 5 bases stayed unmatched. The CDR3 sequence is 15 residues long. Germline lookup yields CDR1 SGDLS and CDR2 YYNGEE.

This clonotype was seen a handful of times. The chain recombines TRBV4-3 with TRBJ1-2; TRBD1 matches 9 bases. Germline V lookup: CDR1 LGHNA, CDR2 YSLEER. V shed 4 bases and J 7 bases; nucleotides not matched to a gene: 10. CDR3 length: 15 residues. Written as DNA, the CDR3 is TGCGCCAGCAGCCCAGCGGGACAGGGTTTAAGTGGCTACACCTTC. Its translation is CASSPAGQGLSGYTF.

In this sample, this clonotype turned up many times. V and J are TRBV10-3 and TRBJ1-1; the match to TRBD1 covers 8 bases. Germline V gene lookup returns CDR1 ENHRY and CDR2 SYGVKD. CDR3 size: 14 residues. V dropped 8 bases and J dropped 3; count of bases not matched to a gene: 8. The CDR3 nucleotides are TGTGCCATCCGAGACAGGGGCGTTGACACTGAAGCTTTCTTT. This codes for CAIRDRGVDTEAFF.

The chain links TRBV7-3 to TRBJ2-5; 12 bases line up with TRBD2. CDR1 is SGHTA and CDR2 is FQGTGA in the germline V gene. V shed 5 bases, J shed 3 bases, and the junction held 4 bases outside the gene matches. The CDR3 contains 15 residues. The CDR3 sequence is CASSAPSGREETQYF. The DNA of the CDR3 is TGTGCCAGCAGCGCTCCTAGCGGGAGGGAAGAGACCCAGTACTTC.

The sample holds many counts of this clonotype. The rearrangement joins TRBV7-3 to TRBJ1-2, with no clear D. Trimming removed 0 bases at V and 8 bases at J, with 13 bases between. The CDR3 covers 14 residues. CDR1 and CDR2 (germline): SGHTA, FQGTGA. In DNA, the CDR3 is TGTGCCAGCAGCTTAACGCGGGAACATGAGGGCTACACCTTC. Translating gives CASSLTREHEGYTF.

This clonotype was found many times. The V gene is TRBV10-3, the J gene TRBJ2-7, with D possibly being TRBD2 (6 bases). The V end lost 0 bases, the J end lost 2 bases, and 11 bases lay between the germline ends. Germline V gene lookup returns CDR1 ENHRY and CDR2 SYGVKD. This CDR3 comprises 15 residues. The CDR3 sequence is CAISESQEGTYEQYF. The CDR3 nucleotides are TGTGCCATCAGTGAGTCGCAGGAGGGAACCTACGAGCAGTACTTC.

Written as DNA, the CDR3 is TGTGCCAGCAGAGACTGGGAAACCGTCTCTGGAAACACCATATATTTT. Translation: CASRDWETVSGNTIYF. The rearrangement joins TRBV2 to TRBJ1-3; D is uncertain. Germline lookup yields CDR1 SNHLY and CDR2 FYNNEI. Trimming took off 6 bases at V and 0 bases at J, with 15 bases between the two ends. The length of the CDR3 is 16 residues.

V usage is TRBV7-9 and J usage is TRBJ2-7; D not certain. The CDR3 runs 13 residues. Germline CDR1 SEHNR, CDR2 FQNEAQ (reference sequence). Trimming removed 6 bases from V and 4 bases from J, with 13 bases in between. DNA of the CDR3: TGTGCCAGCAGTGGGTACCGGGTGTACGAGCAGTACTTC. Translating it yields CASSGYRVYEQYF.

This clonotype was seen a few times. V is TRBV7-9 and J is TRBJ2-3; D gene ambiguous. This CDR3 comprises 14 residues. Germline CDR1 is SEHNR and CDR2 is FQNEAQ (reference sequence). Deletions cut 5 bases from V and 2 bases from J, with 11 bases between. CDR3 bases: TGTGCCAGCAGCCGGAGAATTTCCACAGATACGCAGTATTTT. The encoded protein is CASSRRISTDTQYF.

This clonotype was counted many times. The V gene is TRBV10-1, the J gene TRBJ2-3, with 8 bases matching TRBD2. V shed 3 bases and J 5 bases; nucleotides not matched to a gene: 7. The CDR3 spans 15 residues. Germline assignment: CDR1 WNHNN and CDR2 SYGVQD (reference sequence). CDR3 amino acids: CASSDSSGYRDTQYF. The CDR3 DNA follows: TGCGCCAGCAGTGATTCTAGCGGGTATCGAGATACGCAGTATTTT.

CDR3 amino acids: CSARSDRDTEAFF. Written as DNA, the CDR3 is TGCAGTGCTAGAAGTGACAGGGACACTGAAGCTTTCTTT. This chain links TRBV20-1 with TRBJ1-1; TRBD1 matches 7 bases. The junction had 3 bases not matched to a gene; V was cut back by 2 bases and J by 3 bases. The CDR3 is made up of 13 amino acids. Per the germline V gene, CDR1 is DFQATT and CDR2 is SNEGSKA (reference sequence).

The chain carries TRBV10-3 and TRBJ1-1; 9 bases align to TRBD1. This CDR3 has 15 amino acids. CDR1 and CDR2 from the germline V gene are ENHRY and SYGVKD. The J segment lost 3 bases and the V segment lost 4 bases, leaving 6 bases of the junction unmatched. CDR3 sequence (DNA): TGTGCCATCAGTGGGGTCCGGGACAGGGACACTGAAGCTTTCTTT. This encodes CAISGVRDRDTEAFF.

The chain recombines TRBV2 with TRBJ1-2, with 7 bases lining up with TRBD1. CDR3 size: 11 residues. Looked up from germline, CDR1 is SNHLY and CDR2 is FYNNEI. Trimming cost V 8 bases and J 5 bases; bases outside gene matches: 2. The CDR3 DNA sequence: TGTGCCAGCCAGGGGGGATATGGCTACACCTTC. It codes for CASQGGYGYTF. Full variable domain (rest looked up from reference TRBV2 and TRBJ1-2): EPEVTQTPSHQVTQMGQEVILRCVPISNHLYFYWYRQILGQKVEFLVSFYNNEISEKSEIFDDQFSVERPDGSNFTLKIRSTKLEDSAMYFCASQGGYGYTFGSGTRLTVV.

A remark on this clonotype: Given a much more abundant clone one base away, this may be a read error. The V call is TRBV12-3 or TRBV12-4, the J call TRBJ1-1, with D possibly being TRBD1 (5 bases). The CDR3 sequence is 12 residues long. CDR3 nucleotide sequence: TGTGCCAACAGTTTATGGGGGACTGAAGCTTTCTTT. Protein product: CANSLWGTEAFF.

The chain is built from TRBV7-9 and TRBJ1-3; D call uncertain. The V end was cut by 5 bases, the J end by 4 bases, with 9 bases between. This CDR3 is built from 13 residues. Looked up from germline, CDR1 is SEHNR and CDR2 is FQNEAQ (reference sequence). CDR3 coding DNA: TGTGCCAGCAGCACTAAAGGGGGAAACACCATATATTTT. Protein sequence: CASSTKGGNTIYF.

This clonotype was seen repeatedly, ten times or more. The rearrangement joins TRBV6-5 to TRBJ1-2; D is uncertain. CDR1 is MNHEY and CDR2 is SVGAGI in the germline V gene. Trimming took off 6 bases at V and 2 bases at J, with 13 bases between the two ends. This CDR3 region has 14 residues. The chain's CDR3 is CASSQEALNYGYTF. The DNA for the CDR3 is TGTGCCAGCAGCCAGGAGGCCCTCAACTATGGCTACACCTTC.

Of note for this clonotype: One end of the junction does not line up with germline, which may come from a read error. The genes are TRBV11-2 and TRBJ2-5; D might be TRBD2 (6 bases). Germline V lookup: CDR1 SGHAT, CDR2 FQNNGV. The CDR3 extends over 9 amino acids. The CDR3 region has the DNA TGTGCCAGCAGCTTACCCGGGGGCTTC. Translation gives CASSLPGGF.

CDR3 in amino acids: CASSYSRDRQYEQYF. DNA of the CDR3: TGTGCCAGCAGTTACTCGAGAGACAGACAATACGAGCAGTACTTC. The V gene is TRBV6-6, the J gene TRBJ2-7; TRBD1 is a possible D gene (5 bases). The CDR3 totals 15 residues. Germline V gives CDR1 MNHNY, CDR2 SVGAGI (reference sequence). V was trimmed by 0 bases and J by 4 bases, leaving 13 bases between them.

The J gene is TRBJ1-2, the V gene TRBV2; D not resolved. V was trimmed by 4 bases and J by 6 bases, leaving 18 bases between them. From germline, CDR1 is SNHLY and CDR2 FYNNEI. The CDR3 runs to 15 residues. The CDR3 reads CASSGGLGSNNGYTF. CDR3 DNA: TGTGCCAGCAGTGGAGGGCTGGGCTCAAACAATGGCTACACCTTC.

The chain joins TRBV12-3 or TRBV12-4 to TRBJ2-5; tentatively, D is TRBD1 or TRBD2 (6 bases each). This CDR3 comprises 15 residues. With 8 bases removed from V and 2 bases from J, the gap between germline ends came to 18 bases. Written as DNA, the CDR3 is TGTGCCAGCCCACCGTATACGGGGGCGCAAGAGACCCAGTACTTC. Protein: CASPPYTGAQETQYF.

This rearrangement joins TRBV29-1 to TRBJ2-7; D ambiguous. The CDR3 consists of 10 residues. Germline lookup yields CDR1 SQVTM and CDR2 ANQGSEA. V gave up 8 bases and J gave up 2 bases, with 7 bases separating them. The CDR3 DNA reads TGCAGCCCCCGCCCCTACGAGCAGTACTTC. This sequence encodes CSPRPYEQYF.

J is TRBJ2-4 and V is TRBV29-1; D is perhaps TRBD1 or TRBD2 (6 bases each). Germline V gives CDR1 SQVTM, CDR2 ANQGSEA. The CDR3 is 13 amino acids. Trimming removed 5 bases at V and 5 bases at J, with 13 bases between. The chain's CDR3 is CSVHGGTENIQYF. The CDR3 DNA reads TGCAGCGTTCACGGGGGCACCGAAAACATTCAGTACTTC.

This sequence joins TRBV29-1 and TRBJ2-5; 7 bases match TRBD2. The CDR3 runs to 12 residues. Germline V gives CDR1 SQVTM, CDR2 ANQGSEA. The junction had 6 bases not matched to a gene; V was cut back by 8 bases and J by 3 bases. CDR3 sequence reads: CSRKSGEETQYF. The CDR3 region has the DNA TGCAGCAGAAAGAGCGGGGAAGAGACCCAGTACTTC.

Ten or more counts support this clonotype. This chain joins TRBV11-2 and TRBJ2-2; the D gene is possibly TRBD1 (6 bases). V shed 4 bases and J shed 6 bases, with 15 bases lying between them. The CDR3 has 15 residues. Germline lookup yields CDR1 SGHAT and CDR2 FQNNGV. DNA of the CDR3: TGTGCCAGCAGCTCCCTCCAGGGGCGGGCCGGGGAGCTGTTTTTT. Translation gives CASSSLQGRAGELFF.

This clonotype was seen many times. The rearrangement uses TRBV4-3 and TRBJ2-7; a possible D gene is TRBD2 (6 bases). In germline, CDR1 is LGHNA, CDR2 YSLEER. There are 15 residues in the CDR3. V gave up 0 bases and J gave up 6 bases, with 15 bases separating them. Here the CDR3 DNA reads TGCGCCAGCAGCCAAGATCTCGGGGGAGTTGGCGAGCAGTACTTC. It yields the protein CASSQDLGGVGEQYF.